What follows is one TCR beta chain and its context. In the source study's methods: By means of reference gene primer amplification, nucleated cell counts were estimated. Some clones are missing from TCRdb's copy, which holds only in-frame ones; the method was immunoSEQ multiplex PCR. V, J and clone size are taken as reported in that table, and D and trimming were inferred from the DNA itself. The table includes 100,000 to 150,000 clones, almost 70% detected once. The sample comes from a study of blood T cell repertoires in COVID-19. This CDR3 contains 13 residues. In germline, CDR1 is ENHRY, CDR2 SYGVKD. The V end was cut by 11 bases, the J end by 8 bases, with 16 bases between.

The sequence was collected from a woman aged 70-85 years with acute or convalescent COVID-19. The chain has TRBV10-3 and TRBJ1-6, with D maybe TRBD1 (5 bases). Input material: peripheral blood. CDR3 in DNA: TGTGCCTCCACGGGACGGGGGGATTCACCCCTCCACTTT. It encodes CASTGRGDSPLHF.